This TCR beta chain was observed in a study of blood T cell repertoires in COVID-19. There are 14 residues in the CDR3. Trimming removed 5 bases at V and 3 bases at J, with 13 bases between. Germline lookup yields CDR1 GTSNPN and CDR2 SVGIG (reference sequence). Per the authors' pipeline: Estimation of nucleated cell counts relied on the amplification of reference gene primers. Measured with immunoSEQ multiplex PCR; TCRdb has only the in-frame clones, and not every one. Clone size and the V and J calls come from that table; the DNA yielded D and trimming. The table has more than 150,000 clones, approximately 87% seen once.

This chain connects TRBV30 to TRBJ1-4; no clear D gene. The sequence was collected from a young woman who had recovered from COVID-19. The source material was peripheral blood. This CDR3 reads CAWVQEGANEKLFF. The CDR3 DNA follows: TGTGCCTGGGTTCAGGAGGGAGCTAATGAAAAACTGTTTTTT. Supplemented by reference TRBV30 and TRBJ1-4, the full variable domain reads SQTIHQWPATLVQPVGSPLSLECTVEGTSNPNLYWYRQAAGRGLQLLFYSVGIGQISSEVPQNLSASRPQDRQFILSSKKLLLSDSGFYLCAWVQEGANEKLFFGSGTQLSVL.